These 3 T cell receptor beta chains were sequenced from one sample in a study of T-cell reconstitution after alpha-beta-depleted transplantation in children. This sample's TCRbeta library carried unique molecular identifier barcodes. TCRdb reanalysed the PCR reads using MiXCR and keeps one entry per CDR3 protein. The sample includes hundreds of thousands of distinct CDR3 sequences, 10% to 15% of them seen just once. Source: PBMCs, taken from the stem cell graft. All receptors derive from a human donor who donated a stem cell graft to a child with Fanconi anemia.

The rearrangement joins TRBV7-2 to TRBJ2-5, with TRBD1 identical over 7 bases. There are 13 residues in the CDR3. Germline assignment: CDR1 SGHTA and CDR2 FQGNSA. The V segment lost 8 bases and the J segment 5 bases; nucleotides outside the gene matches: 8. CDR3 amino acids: CASARGGLETQYF. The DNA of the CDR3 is TGTGCCAGCGCTCGAGGGGGCCTTGAGACCCAGTACTTC.

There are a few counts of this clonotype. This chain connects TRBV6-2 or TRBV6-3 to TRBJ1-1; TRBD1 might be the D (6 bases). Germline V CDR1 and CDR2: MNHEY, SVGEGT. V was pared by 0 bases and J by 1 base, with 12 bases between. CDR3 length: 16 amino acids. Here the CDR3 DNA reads TGTGCCAGCAGTTACTCGAAGGGGGTCTGGAACACTGAAGCTTTCTTT. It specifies CASSYSKGVWNTEAFF.

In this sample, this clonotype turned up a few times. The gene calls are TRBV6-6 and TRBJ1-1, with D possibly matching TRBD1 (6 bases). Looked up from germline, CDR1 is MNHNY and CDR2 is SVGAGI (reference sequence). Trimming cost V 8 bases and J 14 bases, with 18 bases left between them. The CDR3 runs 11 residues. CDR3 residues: CASGVEQGRFF. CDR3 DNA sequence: TGTGCCAGCGGGGTGGAACAGGGTCGATTCTTT.